The entry below describes one T cell receptor beta chain. The method was immunoSEQ multiplex PCR; TCRdb's version includes in-frame clones alone and lacks a portion of them. The table includes fewer than 100,000 clones, 75% to 85% detected once. These data are taken from a study of blood T cell repertoires in COVID-19. V gave up 6 bases and J gave up 7 bases, with 12 bases separating them. Germline loops: CDR1 SQVTM, CDR2 ANQGSEA. This CDR3 contains 11 residues. This sequence joins TRBV29-1 and TRBJ1-2; D remains unclear. This TCR was recovered from an older woman with acute or convalescent COVID-19. What was sequenced was peripheral blood. The CDR3: CSVGGSGGYTF. CDR3 sequence (DNA): TGCAGCGTCGGCGGATCGGGTGGCTACACCTTC.